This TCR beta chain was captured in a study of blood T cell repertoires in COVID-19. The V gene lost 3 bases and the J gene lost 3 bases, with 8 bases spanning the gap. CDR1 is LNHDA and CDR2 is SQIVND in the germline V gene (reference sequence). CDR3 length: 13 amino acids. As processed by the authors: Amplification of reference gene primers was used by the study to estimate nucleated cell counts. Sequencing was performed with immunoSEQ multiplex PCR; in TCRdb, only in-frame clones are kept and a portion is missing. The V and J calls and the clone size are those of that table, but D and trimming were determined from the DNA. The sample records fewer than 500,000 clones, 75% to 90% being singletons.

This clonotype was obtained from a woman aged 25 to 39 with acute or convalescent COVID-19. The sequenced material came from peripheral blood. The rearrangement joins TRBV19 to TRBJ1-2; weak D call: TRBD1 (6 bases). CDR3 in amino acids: CASSMYRDYGYTF. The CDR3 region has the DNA TGTGCCAGTAGTATGTACAGGGACTATGGCTACACCTTC.